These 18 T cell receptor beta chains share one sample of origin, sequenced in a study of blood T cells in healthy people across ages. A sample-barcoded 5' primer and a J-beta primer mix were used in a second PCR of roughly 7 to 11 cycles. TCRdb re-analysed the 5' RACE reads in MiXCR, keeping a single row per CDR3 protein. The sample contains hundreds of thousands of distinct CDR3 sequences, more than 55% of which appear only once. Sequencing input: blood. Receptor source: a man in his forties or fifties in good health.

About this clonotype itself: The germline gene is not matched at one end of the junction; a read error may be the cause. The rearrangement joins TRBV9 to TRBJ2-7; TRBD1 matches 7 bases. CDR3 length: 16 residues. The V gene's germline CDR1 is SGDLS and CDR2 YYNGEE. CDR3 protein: CAGSSEGAGGFYEQYF. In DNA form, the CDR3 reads TGTGCCGGCAGTAGTGAGGGGGCAGGGGGATTCTACGAGCAGTACTTC.

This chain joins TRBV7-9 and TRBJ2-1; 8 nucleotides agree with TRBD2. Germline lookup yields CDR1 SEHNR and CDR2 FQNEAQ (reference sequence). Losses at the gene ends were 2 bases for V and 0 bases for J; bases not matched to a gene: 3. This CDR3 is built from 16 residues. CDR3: CASSLRGGTSYNEQFF. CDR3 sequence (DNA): TGTGCCAGCAGCTTACGGGGGGGGACCTCCTACAATGAGCAGTTCTTC.

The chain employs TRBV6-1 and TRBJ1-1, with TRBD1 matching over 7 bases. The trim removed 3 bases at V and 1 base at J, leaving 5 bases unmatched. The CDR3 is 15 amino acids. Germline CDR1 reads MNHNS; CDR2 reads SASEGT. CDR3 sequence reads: CASSESRQGNTEAFF. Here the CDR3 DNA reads TGTGCCAGCAGTGAGAGTAGACAGGGGAACACTGAAGCTTTCTTT.

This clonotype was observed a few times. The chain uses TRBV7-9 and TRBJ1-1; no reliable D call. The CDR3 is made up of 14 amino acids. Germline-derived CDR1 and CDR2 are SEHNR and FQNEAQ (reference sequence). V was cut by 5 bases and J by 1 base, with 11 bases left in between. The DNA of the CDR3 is TGTGCCAGCAGCCCGACCCAGGAGAACACTGAAGCTTTCTTT. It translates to CASSPTQENTEAFF.

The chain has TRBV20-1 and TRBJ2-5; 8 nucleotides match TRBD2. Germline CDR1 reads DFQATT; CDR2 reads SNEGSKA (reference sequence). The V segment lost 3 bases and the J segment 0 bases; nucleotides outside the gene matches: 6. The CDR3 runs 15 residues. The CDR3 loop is CSASVPSGYQETQYF. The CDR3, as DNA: TGCAGTGCTAGTGTTCCTAGCGGGTACCAAGAGACCCAGTACTTC.

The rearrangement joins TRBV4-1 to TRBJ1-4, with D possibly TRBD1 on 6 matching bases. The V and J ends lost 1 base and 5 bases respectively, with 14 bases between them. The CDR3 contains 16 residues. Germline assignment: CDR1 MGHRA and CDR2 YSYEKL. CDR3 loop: CASSQVLGAQNEKLFF. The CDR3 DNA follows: TGCGCCAGCAGCCAAGTCTTGGGGGCGCAGAATGAAAAACTGTTTTTT.

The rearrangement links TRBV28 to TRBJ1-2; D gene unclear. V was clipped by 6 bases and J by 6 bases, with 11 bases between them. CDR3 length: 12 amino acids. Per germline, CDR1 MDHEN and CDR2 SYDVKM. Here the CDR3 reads CASRPTPDGYTF. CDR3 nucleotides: TGTGCCAGCAGGCCGACACCGGATGGCTACACCTTC.

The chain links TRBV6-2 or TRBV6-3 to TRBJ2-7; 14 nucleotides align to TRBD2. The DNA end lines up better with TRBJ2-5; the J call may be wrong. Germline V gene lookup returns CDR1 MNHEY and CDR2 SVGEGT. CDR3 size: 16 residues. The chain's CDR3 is CASSWTSGRSGETQYF. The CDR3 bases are TGTGCCAGCAGTTGGACTAGCGGGAGGTCGGGAGAGACCCAGTACTTC.

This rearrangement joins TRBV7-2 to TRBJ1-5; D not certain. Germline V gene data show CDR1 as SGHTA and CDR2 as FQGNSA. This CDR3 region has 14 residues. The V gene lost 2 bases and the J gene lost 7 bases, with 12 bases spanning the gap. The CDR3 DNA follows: TGTGCCAGCAGCTTATTGGCAGGACGACAGCCCCAGCATTTT. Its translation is CASSLLAGRQPQHF.

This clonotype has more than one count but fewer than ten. As DNA, the CDR3 is TGTGCCAGCAGTACCCCGGGACAGGGACTTTCTGGCTACACCTTC. Its translation is CASSTPGQGLSGYTF. This chain uses TRBV28 with TRBJ1-2, with 9 bases lining up with TRBD1. In germline, CDR1 is MDHEN, CDR2 SYDVKM. The J segment lost 7 bases and the V segment lost 5 bases, leaving 11 bases of the junction unmatched. The CDR3 totals 15 residues.

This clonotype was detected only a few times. The CDR3 coding sequence is TGTGCCAGCAGATCCATGACAGTTGAAAAACTGTTTTTT. Its translation: CASRSMTVEKLFF. The chain has TRBV5-5 and TRBJ1-4; D possibly corresponds to TRBD1 (5 bases). This CDR3 is 13 amino acids long. CDR1 and CDR2 (germline): SGHKS, YYEKEE (reference sequence). V shed 5 bases and J shed 7 bases, with 12 bases lying between them.

The CDR3 nucleotides read TGTGCCAGCATTGACAGGGGCAATGAGCAGTTCTTC. Translated: CASIDRGNEQFF. This rearrangement joins TRBV2 to TRBJ2-1; TRBD1 matches at 8 bases. The CDR3 is 12 amino acids. Unmatched junction bases numbered 2, after V lost 7 bases and J lost 6 bases. CDR1 SNHLY and CDR2 FYNNEI come from the germline V gene.

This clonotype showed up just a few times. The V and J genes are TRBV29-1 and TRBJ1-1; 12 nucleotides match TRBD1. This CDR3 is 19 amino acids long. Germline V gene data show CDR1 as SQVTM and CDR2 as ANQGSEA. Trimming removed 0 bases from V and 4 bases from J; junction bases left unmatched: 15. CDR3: CSVEDLLRDRGLLITEAFF. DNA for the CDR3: TGCAGCGTTGAAGATCTTCTAAGGGACAGGGGGCTTCTGATCACTGAAGCTTTCTTT.

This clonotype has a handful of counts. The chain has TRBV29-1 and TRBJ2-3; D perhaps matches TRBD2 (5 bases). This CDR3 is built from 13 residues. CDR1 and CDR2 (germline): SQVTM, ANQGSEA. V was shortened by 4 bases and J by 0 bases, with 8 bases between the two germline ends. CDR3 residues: CSVGTRSTDTQYF. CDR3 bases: TGCAGCGTTGGGACTCGCAGCACAGATACGCAGTATTTT.

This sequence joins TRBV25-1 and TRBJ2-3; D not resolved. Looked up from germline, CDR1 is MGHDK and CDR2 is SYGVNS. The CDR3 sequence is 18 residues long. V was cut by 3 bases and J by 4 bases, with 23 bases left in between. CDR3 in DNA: TGTGCCAGCAGTGATCACGCACGGACCTTTAAGCGTGCAGATACGCAGTATTTT. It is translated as CASSDHARTFKRADTQYF.

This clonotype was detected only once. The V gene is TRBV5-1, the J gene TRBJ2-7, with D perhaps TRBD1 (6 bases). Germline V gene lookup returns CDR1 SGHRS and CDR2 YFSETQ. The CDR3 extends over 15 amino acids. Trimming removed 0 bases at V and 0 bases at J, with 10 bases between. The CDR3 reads CASSLGTESSYEQYF. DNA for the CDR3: TGCGCCAGCAGCTTGGGGACAGAGAGCTCCTACGAGCAGTACTTC.

CDR3 sequence (DNA): TGCGCCAGCAGACCAGGGGGCGCGATGGACAATGAGCAGTTCTTC. Its protein product is CASRPGGAMDNEQFF. The chain carries TRBV5-1 and TRBJ2-1, with 8 bases lining up with TRBD1. The germline CDR1 and CDR2 sequences are SGHRS and YFSETQ. The CDR3 runs to 15 residues. The V segment lost 5 bases and the J segment 5 bases; nucleotides outside the gene matches: 9.

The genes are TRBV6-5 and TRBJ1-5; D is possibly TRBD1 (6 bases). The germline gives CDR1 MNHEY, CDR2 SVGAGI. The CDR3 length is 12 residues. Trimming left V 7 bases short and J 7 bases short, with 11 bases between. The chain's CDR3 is CASIFQGQPQHF. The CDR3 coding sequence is TGTGCCAGCATTTTTCAGGGGCAGCCCCAGCATTTT.